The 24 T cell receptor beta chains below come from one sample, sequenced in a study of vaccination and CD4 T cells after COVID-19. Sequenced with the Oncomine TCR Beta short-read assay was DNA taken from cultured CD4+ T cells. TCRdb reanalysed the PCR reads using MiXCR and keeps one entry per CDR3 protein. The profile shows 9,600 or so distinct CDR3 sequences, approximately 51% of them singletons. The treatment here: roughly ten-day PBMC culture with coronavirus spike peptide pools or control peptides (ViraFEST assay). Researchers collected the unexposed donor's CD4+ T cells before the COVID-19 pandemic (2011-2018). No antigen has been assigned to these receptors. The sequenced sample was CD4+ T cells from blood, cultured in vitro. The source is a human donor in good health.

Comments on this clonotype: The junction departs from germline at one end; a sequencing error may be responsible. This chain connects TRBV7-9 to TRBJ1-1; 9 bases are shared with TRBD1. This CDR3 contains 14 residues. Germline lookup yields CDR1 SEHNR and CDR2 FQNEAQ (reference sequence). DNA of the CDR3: TGTGCCAGCAGAGGGACAGGGCCAAACACTGAAGCTCTCTTT. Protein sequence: CASRGTGPNTEALF.

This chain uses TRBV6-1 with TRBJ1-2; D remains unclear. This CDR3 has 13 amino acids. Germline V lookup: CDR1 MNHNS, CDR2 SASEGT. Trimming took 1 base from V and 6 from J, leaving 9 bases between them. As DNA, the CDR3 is TGTGCCAGCAGTGAAGGCCCCGGGAATGGCTACACCTTC. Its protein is CASSEGPGNGYTF.

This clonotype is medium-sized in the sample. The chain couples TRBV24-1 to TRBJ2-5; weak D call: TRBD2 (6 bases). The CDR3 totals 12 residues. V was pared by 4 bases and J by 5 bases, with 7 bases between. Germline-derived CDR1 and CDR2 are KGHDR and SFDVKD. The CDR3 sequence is CATSEGGETQYF. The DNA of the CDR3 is TGTGCCACCAGTGAGGGGGGTGAGACCCAGTACTTC.

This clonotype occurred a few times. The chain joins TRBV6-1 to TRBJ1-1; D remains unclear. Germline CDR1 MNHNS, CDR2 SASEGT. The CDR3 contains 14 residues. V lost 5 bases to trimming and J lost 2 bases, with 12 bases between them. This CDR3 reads CASSLSVGNTEAFF. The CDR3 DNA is TGTGCCAGCAGTCTCTCCGTGGGTAACACTGAAGCTTTCTTT.

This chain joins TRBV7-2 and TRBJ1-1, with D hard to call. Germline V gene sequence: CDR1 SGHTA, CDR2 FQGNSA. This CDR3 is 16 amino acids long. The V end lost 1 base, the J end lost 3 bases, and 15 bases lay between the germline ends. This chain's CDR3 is CASSLGVGVRDTEAFF. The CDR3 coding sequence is TGTGCCAGCAGCTTAGGAGTCGGGGTGAGGGACACTGAAGCTTTCTTT.

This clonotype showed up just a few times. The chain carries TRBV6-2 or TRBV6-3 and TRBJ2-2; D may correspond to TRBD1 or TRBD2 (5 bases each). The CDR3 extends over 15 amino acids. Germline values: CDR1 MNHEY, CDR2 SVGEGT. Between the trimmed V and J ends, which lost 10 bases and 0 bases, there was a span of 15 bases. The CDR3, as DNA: TGTGCCATTGTCCGGGACGGAGCGAACACCGGGGAGCTGTTTTTT. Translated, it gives CAIVRDGANTGELFF.

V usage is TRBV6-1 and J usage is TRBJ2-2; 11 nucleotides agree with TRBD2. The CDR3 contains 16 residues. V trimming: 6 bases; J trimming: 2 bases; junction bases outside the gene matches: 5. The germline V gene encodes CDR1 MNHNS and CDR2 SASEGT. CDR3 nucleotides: TGTGCCAGCAGGCGGCTAGCGGGGGGAAACACCGGGGAGCTGTTTTTT. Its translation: CASRRLAGGNTGELFF.

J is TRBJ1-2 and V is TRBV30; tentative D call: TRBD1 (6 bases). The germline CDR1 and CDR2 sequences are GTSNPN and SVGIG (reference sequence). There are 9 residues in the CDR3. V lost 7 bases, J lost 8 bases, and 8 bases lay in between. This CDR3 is CASGVGYTF. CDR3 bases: TGTGCCTCAGGGGTCGGCTACACCTTC.

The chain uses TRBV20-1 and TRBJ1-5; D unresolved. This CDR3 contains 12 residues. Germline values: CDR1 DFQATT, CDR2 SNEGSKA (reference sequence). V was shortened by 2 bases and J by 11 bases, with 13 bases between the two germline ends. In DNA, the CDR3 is TGCAGTGCTAGAAGGAGGACCGCCGCCCAGCATTTT. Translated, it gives CSARRRTAAQHF.

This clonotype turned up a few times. As DNA, the CDR3 is TGTGCCAGCAGTTTGATGGGCAGGGTACAATATGGCTACACCTTC. This encodes CASSLMGRVQYGYTF. The chain joins TRBV28 to TRBJ1-2; weak D call: TRBD1 (5 bases). The CDR3 is 15 amino acids. V lost 3 bases, J lost 5 bases, and 16 bases lay in between. Germline V gene lookup returns CDR1 MDHEN and CDR2 SYDVKM.

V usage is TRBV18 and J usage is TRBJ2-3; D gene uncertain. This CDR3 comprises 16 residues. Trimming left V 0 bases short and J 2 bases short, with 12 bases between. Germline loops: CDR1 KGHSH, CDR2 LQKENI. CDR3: CASSPPGILHTDTQYF. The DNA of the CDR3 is TGTGCCAGCTCACCACCGGGTATTCTACACACAGATACGCAGTATTTT. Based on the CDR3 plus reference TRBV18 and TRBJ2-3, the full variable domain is NAGVMQNPRHLVRRRGQEARLRCSPMKGHSHVYWYRQLPEEGLKFMVYLQKENIIDESGMPKERFSAEFPKEGPSILRIQQVVRGDSAAYFCASSPPGILHTDTQYFGPGTRLTVL.

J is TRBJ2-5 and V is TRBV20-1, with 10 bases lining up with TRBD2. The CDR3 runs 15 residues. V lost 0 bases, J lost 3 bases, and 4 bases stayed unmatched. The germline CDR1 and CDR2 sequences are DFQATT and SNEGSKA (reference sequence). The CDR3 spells CSARDPSGSKETQYF. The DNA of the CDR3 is TGCAGTGCTAGAGATCCTAGCGGGAGTAAAGAGACCCAGTACTTC.

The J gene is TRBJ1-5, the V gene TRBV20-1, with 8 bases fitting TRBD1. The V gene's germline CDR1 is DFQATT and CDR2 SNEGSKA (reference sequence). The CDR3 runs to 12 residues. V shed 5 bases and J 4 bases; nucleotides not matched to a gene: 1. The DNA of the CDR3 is TGCAGTGCTGGACAGGGTAATCAGCCCCAGCATTTT. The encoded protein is CSAGQGNQPQHF.

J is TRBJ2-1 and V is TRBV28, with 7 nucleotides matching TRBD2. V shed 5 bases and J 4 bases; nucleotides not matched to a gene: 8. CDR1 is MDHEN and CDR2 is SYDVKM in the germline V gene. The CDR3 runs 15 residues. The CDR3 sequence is CASSLRTRQYNEQFF. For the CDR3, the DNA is TGTGCCAGCAGTCTCCGGACTAGACAATACAATGAGCAGTTCTTC.

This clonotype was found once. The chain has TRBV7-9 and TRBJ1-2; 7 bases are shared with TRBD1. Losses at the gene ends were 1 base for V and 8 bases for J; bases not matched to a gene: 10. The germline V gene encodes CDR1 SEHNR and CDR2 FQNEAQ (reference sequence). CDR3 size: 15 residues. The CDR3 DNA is TGTGCCAGCAGCTTAGAGGTGGCAGGGGGTGGCGGCTACACCTTC. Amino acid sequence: CASSLEVAGGGGYTF.

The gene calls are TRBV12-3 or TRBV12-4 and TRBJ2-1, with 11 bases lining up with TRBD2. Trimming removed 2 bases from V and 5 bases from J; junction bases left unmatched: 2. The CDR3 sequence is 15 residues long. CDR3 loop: CASSLRLAGHNEQFF. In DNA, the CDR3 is TGTGCCAGCAGTTTACGACTAGCGGGACACAATGAGCAGTTCTTC.

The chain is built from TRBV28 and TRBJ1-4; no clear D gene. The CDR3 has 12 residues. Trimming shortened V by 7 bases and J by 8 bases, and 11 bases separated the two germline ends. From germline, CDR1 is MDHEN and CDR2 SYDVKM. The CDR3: CASMDGLEKLFF. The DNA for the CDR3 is TGTGCCAGCATGGACGGCCTGGAAAAACTGTTTTTT.

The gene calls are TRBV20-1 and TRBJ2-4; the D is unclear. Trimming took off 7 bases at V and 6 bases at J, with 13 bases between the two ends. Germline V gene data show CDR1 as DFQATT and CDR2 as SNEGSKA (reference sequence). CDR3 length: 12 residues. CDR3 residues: CSVLSDLNIQYF. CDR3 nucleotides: TGCAGTGTCTTGTCCGATTTAAACATTCAGTACTTC.

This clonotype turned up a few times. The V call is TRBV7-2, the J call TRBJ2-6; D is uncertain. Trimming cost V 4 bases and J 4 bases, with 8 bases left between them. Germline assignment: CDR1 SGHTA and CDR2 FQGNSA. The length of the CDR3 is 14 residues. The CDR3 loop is CASSWGSGANVLTF. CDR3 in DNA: TGTGCCAGCAGCTGGGGAAGCGGGGCCAACGTCCTGACTTTC.

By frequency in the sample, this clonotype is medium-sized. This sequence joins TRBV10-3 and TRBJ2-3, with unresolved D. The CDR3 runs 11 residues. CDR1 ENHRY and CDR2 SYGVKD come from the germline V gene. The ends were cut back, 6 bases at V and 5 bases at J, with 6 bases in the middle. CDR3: CAIRTGDTQYF. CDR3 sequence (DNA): TGTGCCATCAGAACGGGAGATACGCAGTATTTT.

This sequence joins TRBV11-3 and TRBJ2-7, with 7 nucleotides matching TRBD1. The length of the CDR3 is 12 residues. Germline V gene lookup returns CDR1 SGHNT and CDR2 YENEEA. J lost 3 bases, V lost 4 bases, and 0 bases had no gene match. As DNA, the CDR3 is TGTGCCAGCAGCTCAGGGGGCTACGAGCAGTACTTC. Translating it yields CASSSGGYEQYF.

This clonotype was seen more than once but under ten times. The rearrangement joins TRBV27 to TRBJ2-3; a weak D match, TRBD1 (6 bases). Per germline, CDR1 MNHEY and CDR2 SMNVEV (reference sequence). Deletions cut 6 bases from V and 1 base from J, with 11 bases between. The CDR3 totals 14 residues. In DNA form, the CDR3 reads TGTGCCAGCAGACAACAGGGCCGCACAGATACGCAGTATTTT. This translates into CASRQQGRTDTQYF.

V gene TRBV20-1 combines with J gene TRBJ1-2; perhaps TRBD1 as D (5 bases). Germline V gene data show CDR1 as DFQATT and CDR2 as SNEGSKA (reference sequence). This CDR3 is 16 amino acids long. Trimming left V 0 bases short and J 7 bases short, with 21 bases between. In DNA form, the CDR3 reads TGCAGTGCTAGAGATGCTAGAGGGGCACTCGAGCGTGGCTACACCTTC. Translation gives CSARDARGALERGYTF.

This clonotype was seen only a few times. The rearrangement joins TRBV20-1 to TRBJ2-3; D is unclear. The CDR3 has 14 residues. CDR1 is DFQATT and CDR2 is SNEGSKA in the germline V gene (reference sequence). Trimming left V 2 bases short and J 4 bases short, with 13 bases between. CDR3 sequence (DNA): TGCAGTGCTAGAAGTTGGGCCTCCGCAGATACGCAGTATTTT. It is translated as CSARSWASADTQYF.